These 2 T cell receptor beta chains share one sample of origin, sequenced in a study of STAT5B mutations in CD4+ large granular lymphocyte leukemia. Profiled with immunoSEQ multiplex PCR; TCRdb holds only in-frame clones, not every one. There are tens of thousands of clones in the sample; more than 70% occur only once, and 0.65% lies in the top ten. The sequenced material came from CD4+ T cells from blood buffy coats. The receptors shown here come from a human donor in good health.

This clone has a single count. The rearrangement joins TRBV4-2 to TRBJ1-3, with TRBD1 identical over 9 bases. The CDR3 has 15 residues. Per germline, CDR1 LGHNA and CDR2 YNFKEQ. V gave up 5 bases and J gave up 2 bases; unmatched junction bases: 4. The CDR3 loop reads CASSKGQGTGNTIYF. The DNA of the CDR3 is TGTGCCAGCAGCAAGGGACAGGGTACTGGAAACACCATATATTTT.

This chain connects TRBV9 to TRBJ2-7; 7 nucleotides match TRBD2. Germline V gene sequence: CDR1 SGDLS, CDR2 YYNGEE. With 0 bases clipped from V and 3 bases from J, the junction kept 12 bases outside the gene matches. CDR3 length: 17 amino acids. The CDR3 is CASSVEPVKRGYYEQYF. CDR3 in DNA: TGTGCCAGCAGCGTAGAGCCGGTTAAGCGGGGCTACTACGAGCAGTACTTC.